This entry is about one TCR beta chain. Its antigen is still unknown. The data were taken from a study of cytotoxic CD8 clonotypes in ibrutinib-treated CLL. Overall study results and limits: An increase in clonality occurred at ibrutinib response, followed by a return toward baseline at progression.

CDR3 length: 13 residues. Germline loops: CDR1 MDHEN, CDR2 SYDVKM. The V and J ends lost 5 bases and 6 bases respectively, with 13 bases between them. Profiling relied on immunoSEQ multiplex PCR, and the TCRdb table lists in-frame clones only, not all of them. The sample records approximately 130,000 clones, around four fifths being singletons. V usage is TRBV28 and J usage is TRBJ1-1, with a possible D match to TRBD1 (5 bases). The material was PBMCs, obtained after 24 months of ibrutinib treatment. The receptor was isolated from a human donor with chronic lymphocytic leukemia. The CDR3 DNA is TGTGCCAGCAGTCCCCTCAGGGAGTCTGAAGCTTTCTTT. Its protein product is CASSPLRESEAFF.